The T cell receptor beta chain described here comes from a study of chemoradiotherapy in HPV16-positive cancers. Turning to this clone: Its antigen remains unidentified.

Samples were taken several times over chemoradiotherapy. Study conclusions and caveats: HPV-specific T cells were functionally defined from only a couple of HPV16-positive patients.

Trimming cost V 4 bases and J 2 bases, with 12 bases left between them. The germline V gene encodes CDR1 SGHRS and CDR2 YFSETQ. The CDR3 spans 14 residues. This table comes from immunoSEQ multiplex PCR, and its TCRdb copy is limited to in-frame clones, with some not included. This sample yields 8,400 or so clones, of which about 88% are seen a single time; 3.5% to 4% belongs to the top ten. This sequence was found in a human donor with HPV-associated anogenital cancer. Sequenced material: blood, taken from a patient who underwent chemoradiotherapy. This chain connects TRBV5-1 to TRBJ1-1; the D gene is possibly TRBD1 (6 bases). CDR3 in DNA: TGCGCCAGCAGCCCGGGGGGGCCCAACACTGAAGCTTTCTTT. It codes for CASSPGGPNTEAFF.